The 21 T cell receptor beta chains below all came from one sample that was sequenced in a study of cytomegalovirus exposure and HLA in healthy donors. The PCR ran on 60 Vbeta and 13 Jbeta primers. The repertoire was sequenced with immunoSEQ multiplex PCR; TCRdb's copy has only in-frame clones and lacks some. The sample comprises some 140,000 clones, over 70% of which are singletons, and about 2.2% rests with the top ten. The source material was PBMCs. All receptors derive from a man younger than 40 in good health and CMV-seronegative.

V is TRBV19 and J is TRBJ2-1; 10 bases agree with TRBD2. The V segment lost 4 bases and the J segment 12 bases; nucleotides outside the gene matches: 6. CDR1 and CDR2 from the germline V gene are LNHDA and SQIVND (reference sequence). The CDR3 sequence is 13 residues long. CDR3 sequence (DNA): TGTGCCAGTAGTACCCTAGCGGGAGATGGGCAGTTCTTC. It translates to CASSTLAGDGQFF.

The chain combines TRBV15 with TRBJ1-2; TRBD1 matches 7 bases. The CDR3 sequence is 15 residues long. V trimming: 4 bases; J trimming: 2 bases; junction bases outside the gene matches: 7. The germline CDR1 and CDR2 sequences are LNHNV and YYDKDF (reference sequence). CDR3 loop: CATSTTRQGNYGYTF. The CDR3 nucleotides are TGTGCCACCAGCACGACCCGACAGGGAAACTATGGCTACACCTTC. Full variable domain (rest looked up from reference TRBV15 and TRBJ1-2): DAMVIQNPRYQVTQFGKPVTLSCSQTLNHNVMYWYQQKSSQAPKLLFHYYDKDFNNEADTPDNFQSRRPNTSFCFLDIRSPGLGDTAMYLCATSTTRQGNYGYTFGSGTRLTVV.

V usage is TRBV10-3 and J usage is TRBJ2-1; weak D call: TRBD1 (5 bases). This CDR3 comprises 13 residues. Trimming removed 3 bases from V and 10 bases from J, with 13 bases in between. Germline V gene lookup returns CDR1 ENHRY and CDR2 SYGVKD. CDR3 DNA: TGTGCCATCAGTGATCTAGGGGTAAAAGAGCAGTTCTTC. This encodes CAISDLGVKEQFF.

V is TRBV5-1 and J is TRBJ1-1; no reliable D call. There are 14 residues in the CDR3. V was clipped by 0 bases and J by 1 base, with 7 bases between them. Germline V gene lookup returns CDR1 SGHRS and CDR2 YFSETQ. The CDR3 nucleotides are TGCGCCAGCAGCTTGGCCGGTAAGAACACTGAAGCTTTCTTT. This sequence encodes CASSLAGKNTEAFF.

The chain joins TRBV1 to TRBJ2-7; the D segment call TRBD1 is taken from the table without a DNA check. TRBV1 counts as a pseudogene. CDR3 length: 18 amino acids. CDR3 bases: TGCACCAGCAGCCCCCTTGTTGGACAGGGGGAGTTCTCCTACGAGCAGTACTTC. Translation: CTSSPLVGQGEFSYEQYF.

This chain uses TRBV30 with TRBJ2-2; tentatively, D is TRBD1 (5 bases). V dropped 4 bases and J dropped 4 bases, with 16 bases sitting between them. The CDR3 extends over 15 amino acids. Germline V lookup: CDR1 GTSNPN, CDR2 SVGIG (reference sequence). CDR3 loop: CAWKWGPSGTGELFF. CDR3 coding DNA: TGTGCCTGGAAGTGGGGCCCGTCTGGCACCGGGGAGCTGTTTTTT.

The chain employs TRBV6-5 and TRBJ2-1; 9 bases are a match to TRBD1. From germline, CDR1 is MNHEY and CDR2 SVGAGI. This CDR3 contains 15 residues. The V and J ends lost 5 bases and 6 bases, in that order; junction bases with no gene match: 8. The CDR3 DNA reads TGTGCCAGCAGTCGGACAGGGGTCGAAGGCAATGAGCAGTTCTTC. Its translation: CASSRTGVEGNEQFF.

CDR3 in DNA: TGTGCCAGCAGTTATGGGACAGGGGCCGGATTTAATGAAAAACTGTTTTTT. It encodes CASSYGTGAGFNEKLFF. This chain connects TRBV5-8 to TRBJ1-4, with 10 nucleotides matching TRBD1. The CDR3 spans 17 residues. The V gene end was trimmed by 5 bases and the J gene end by 4 bases; junction bases not matched to a gene: 11. The germline V gene encodes CDR1 SGHTS and CDR2 YDEGEE.

The gene calls are TRBV5-5 and TRBJ2-7, with 8 nucleotides matching TRBD2. The CDR3 spans 15 residues. Germline trimming cut 0 bases from V and 2 bases from J; bases unmatched to any gene: 4. Germline values: CDR1 SGHKS, CDR2 YYEKEE (reference sequence). This chain's CDR3 is CASSLALAAPYEQYF. The DNA of the CDR3 is TGTGCCAGCAGCTTGGCACTAGCGGCCCCCTACGAGCAGTACTTC. Full variable domain (outside the CDR3, taken from reference TRBV5-5 and TRBJ2-7): DAGVTQSPTHLIKTRGQQVTLRCSPISGHKSVSWYQQVLGQGPQFIFQYYEKEERGRGNFPDRFSARQFPNYSSELNVNALLLGDSALYLCASSLALAAPYEQYFGPGTRLTVT.

This sequence joins TRBV5-4 and TRBJ2-7, with TRBD1 as a possible D gene (6 bases). The V end was cut by 2 bases, the J end by 4 bases, with 19 bases between. This CDR3 is 16 amino acids long. Germline values: CDR1 SGHNT, CDR2 YYREEE (reference sequence). The CDR3 sequence is CASSLLGGRIGYEQYF. The CDR3 coding sequence is TGTGCCAGCAGCTTATTAGGGGGTCGTATCGGATACGAGCAGTACTTC.

This clone appeared once. The genes are TRBV10-2 and TRBJ2-7; TRBD1 matches at 9 bases. Germline V gives CDR1 WSHSY, CDR2 SAAADI. This CDR3 is 12 amino acids long. The V segment lost 11 bases and the J segment 2 bases; nucleotides outside the gene matches: 4. CDR3 bases: TGCGCCGCGGGACAGGGAACCTACGAGCAGTACTTC. It translates to CAAGQGTYEQYF.

The V call is TRBV7-6, the J call TRBJ2-3; TRBD2 aligns across 8 bases. V dropped 1 base and J dropped 3; count of bases not matched to a gene: 12. The CDR3 extends over 18 amino acids. Germline loops: CDR1 SGHVS, CDR2 FNYEAQ. The CDR3 nucleotides read TGTGCCAGCAGCTTAGAGTGGGTATACGAGCGGGGGACAGATACGCAGTATTTT. Amino acids: CASSLEWVYERGTDTQYF.

V and J are TRBV19 and TRBJ1-5; no definite D call. From germline, CDR1 is LNHDA and CDR2 SQIVND (reference sequence). Trimming left V 0 bases short and J 1 base short, with 16 bases between. CDR3 length: 18 residues. CDR3 DNA: TGTGCCAGTAGTATAGAGGGTTCGGGTACCTTCAGCAATCAGCCCCAGCATTTT. Encoded protein: CASSIEGSGTFSNQPQHF.

This chain joins TRBV28 and TRBJ2-3; 7 nucleotides align to TRBD2. CDR1 and CDR2 from the germline V gene are MDHEN and SYDVKM. After removal of 5 bases from V and 0 bases from J, the junction contained 8 bases not matched to a gene. The CDR3 is 16 residues long. CDR3 loop: CASSLLAGTSTDTQYF. CDR3 coding DNA: TGTGCCAGCAGTCTATTAGCGGGCACTAGCACAGATACGCAGTATTTT.

V usage is TRBV9 and J usage is TRBJ2-3; 8 bases fit TRBD2. Per germline, CDR1 SGDLS and CDR2 YYNGEE. The CDR3 has 15 residues. V gave up 4 bases and J gave up 0 bases; unmatched junction bases: 4. The CDR3 DNA sequence: TGTGCCAGCAGCTCTAGCGGGCTGAGCACAGATACGCAGTATTTT. This translates into CASSSSGLSTDTQYF.

V is TRBV28 and J is TRBJ2-1; TRBD1 aligns across 9 bases. Germline CDR1 is MDHEN and CDR2 is SYDVKM. V gave up 7 bases and J gave up 4 bases; unmatched junction bases: 8. There are 15 residues in the CDR3. The CDR3 sequence is CASIPGQGMYNEQFF. The CDR3 DNA is TGTGCCAGCATCCCTGGACAGGGGATGTACAATGAGCAGTTCTTC.

The chain uses TRBV19 and TRBJ1-4; 7 positions match TRBD1. This CDR3 is 14 amino acids long. V was pared by 6 bases and J by 2 bases, with 3 bases of the junction left unmatched. Germline-derived CDR1 and CDR2 are LNHDA and SQIVND (reference sequence). This chain's CDR3 is CASSQGDTNEKLFF. DNA of the CDR3: TGTGCCAGTAGCCAGGGGGACACTAATGAAAAACTGTTTTTT.

The V call is TRBV6-5, the J call TRBJ2-3, with TRBD2 as a possible D gene (6 bases). Germline-derived CDR1 and CDR2 are MNHEY and SVGAGI. CDR3 length equals 13 residues. Trimming left V 4 bases short and J 4 bases short, with 9 bases between. CDR3 in amino acids: CASSWEEADTQYF. The DNA of the CDR3 is TGTGCCAGCAGTTGGGAGGAGGCAGATACGCAGTATTTT.

The chain recombines TRBV10-2 with TRBJ2-2, with D perhaps TRBD2 (5 bases). Trimming took 0 bases from V and 0 from J, leaving 8 bases between them. This CDR3 has 16 amino acids. The germline V gene has CDR1 WSHSY and CDR2 SAAADI. The DNA for the CDR3 is TGCGCCAGCAGTGAGTCAAGCGGACCGAACACCGGGGAGCTGTTTTTT. It yields the protein CASSESSGPNTGELFF.

The V call is TRBV6-1, the J call TRBJ2-7; D is possibly TRBD2 (6 bases). Trimming shortened V by 7 bases and J by 6 bases, and 19 bases separated the two germline ends. The CDR3 is 14 residues long. Looked up from germline, CDR1 is MNHNS and CDR2 is SASEGT. The CDR3 region has the DNA TGTGCCAGCAAACCGAGCCCAGGGAGGAGCGAGCAGTACTTC. Translation: CASKPSPGRSEQYF.

DNA of the CDR3: TGTGCCAGCAGTGTAACAGGGGTTATGACAGATACGCAGTATTTT. This translates into CASSVTGVMTDTQYF. V and J are TRBV6-1 and TRBJ2-3; TRBD1 matches 7 bases. Germline V gene data show CDR1 as MNHNS and CDR2 as SASEGT. This CDR3 has 15 amino acids. V was clipped by 4 bases and J by 3 bases; unmatched bases: 7.